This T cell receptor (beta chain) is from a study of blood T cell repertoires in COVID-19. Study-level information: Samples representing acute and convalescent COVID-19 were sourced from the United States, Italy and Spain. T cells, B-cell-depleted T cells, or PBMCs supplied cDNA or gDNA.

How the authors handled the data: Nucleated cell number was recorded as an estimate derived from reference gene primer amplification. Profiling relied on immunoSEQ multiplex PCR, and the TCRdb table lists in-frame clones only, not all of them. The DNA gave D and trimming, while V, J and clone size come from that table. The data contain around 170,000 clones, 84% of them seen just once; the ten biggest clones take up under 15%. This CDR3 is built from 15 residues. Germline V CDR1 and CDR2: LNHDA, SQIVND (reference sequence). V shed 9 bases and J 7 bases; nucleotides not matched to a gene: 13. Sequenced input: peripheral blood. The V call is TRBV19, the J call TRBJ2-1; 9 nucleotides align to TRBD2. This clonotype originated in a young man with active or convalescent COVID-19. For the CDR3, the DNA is TGTGCCAGCAGAGTCTTAGCGGGGGTTACTAATGAGCAGTTCTTC. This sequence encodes CASRVLAGVTNEQFF.